Sequencing of this T cell receptor (beta chain) was carried out in a study of blood T cell repertoires in COVID-19. In the authors' workflow: By means of reference gene primer amplification, nucleated cell counts were estimated. Repertoires were generated with immunoSEQ multiplex PCR, while TCRdb's copy carries only in-frame clones and drops some. V, J and clone size were drawn from that table, and D and trimming were deduced from the DNA. The sample yields approximately 470,000 clones, around 87% seen once. This clone has only a few counts. The study drew participants aged about 18 to 89 years from some 24 US areas. The germline V gene has CDR1 LGHNA and CDR2 YNFKEQ. CDR3 length: 14 amino acids. The junction had 3 bases not matched to a gene; V was cut back by 0 bases and J by 6 bases.

The clonotype comes from a woman in her late teens or twenties who had recovered from COVID-19. V usage is TRBV4-2 and J usage is TRBJ1-2, with 8 bases matching TRBD1. The sequenced sample consisted of PBMCs or T cells enriched from blood (not recorded which). CDR3 in amino acids: CASSQDQDRDGYTF. Here the CDR3 DNA reads TGTGCCAGCAGCCAAGATCAGGACAGGGATGGCTACACCTTC.